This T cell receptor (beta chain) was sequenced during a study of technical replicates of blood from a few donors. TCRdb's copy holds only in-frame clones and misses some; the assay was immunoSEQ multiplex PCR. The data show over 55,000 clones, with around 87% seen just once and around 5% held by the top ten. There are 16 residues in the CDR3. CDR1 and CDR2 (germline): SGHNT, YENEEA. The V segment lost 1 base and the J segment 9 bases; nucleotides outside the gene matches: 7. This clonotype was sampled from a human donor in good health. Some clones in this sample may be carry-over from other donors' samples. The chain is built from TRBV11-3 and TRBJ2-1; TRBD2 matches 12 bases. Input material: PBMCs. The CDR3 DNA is TGTGCCAGCAGCTTAGGTGAGACTAGCGGGAGCGTTGAGCAGTTCTTC. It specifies CASSLGETSGSVEQFF.